This TCR beta chain was retrieved from a study of response to subunit inactivated influenza vaccine. Overall study findings and caveats: The study's authors posited that every seasonal influenza vaccination enlists few new T cells.

The CDR3 contains 17 residues. Germline V gene lookup returns CDR1 SEHNR and CDR2 FQNEAQ (reference sequence). Trimming cost V 5 bases and J 0 bases; bases outside gene matches: 13. TCRdb itself ran the RT-PCR reads through MiXCR, one entry per CDR3 protein. This table holds 710,000 or so distinct CDR3 sequences, less than 20% found once. A remark on this clonotype: Its specificity is not known.

The sequences come from PBMCs from blood, collected roughly 12 days after vaccination. The chain couples TRBV7-9 to TRBJ2-7; TRBD2 aligns across 7 bases. This clonotype originated in a man aged 50 or older who received an inactivated influenza vaccine. The CDR3 DNA reads TGTGCCAGCAGCCCCCGACCTGGGAGCGGGGACTCCTACGAGCAGTACTTC. Translating gives CASSPRPGSGDSYEQYF.